This T cell receptor (beta chain) originates from a study of CD8+ T cells in alopecia areata. Study at large: Treatment comprised oral tofacitinib, 5 to 10 mg twice daily, in treated patients.

Study observations and caveats: More clonal than normal scalp was lesional scalp, particularly alopecia totalis/universalis. Baseline CD8+ expansion's link to response remains uncertain, as there was one nonresponder. Scalp clonality decreased significantly with tofacitinib, and so did expanded CD8+ clones among the top 100.

Treatment: oral pan-JAK inhibitor, 5-10 mg twice daily. For this clone: Its target is unknown.

Per germline, CDR1 SGHRS and CDR2 YFSETQ. Trimming took 4 bases from V and 0 from J, leaving 11 bases between them. This CDR3 has 15 residues. Extraction of RNA preceded its reverse transcription into cDNA, which served as the sequencing template. Some clones are missing from TCRdb's copy, which holds only in-frame ones; the method was immunoSEQ multiplex PCR. The data hold over 150,000 clones, with roughly 60% observed a single time. J is TRBJ2-1 and V is TRBV5-1; TRBD2 is a possible D gene (5 bases). The source was CD4+ T cells sorted from blood, collected at week 24, from a patient treated with tofacitinib. The sequence was obtained from a human donor with alopecia areata. The CDR3 protein is CASSERFSSYNEQFF. CDR3 sequence (DNA): TGCGCCAGCAGCGAGCGGTTTAGCTCCTACAATGAGCAGTTCTTC.